Sequencing of this TCR beta chain was carried out in a study of blood T cell repertoires in COVID-19. Across the study: Spain, Italy and the United States supplied samples that represented acute and convalescent COVID-19.

Germline CDR1 reads SGDLS; CDR2 reads YYNGEE. The CDR3 sequence is 15 residues long. V lost 4 bases and J 1 base, leaving 15 bases between the germline ends. Methods used by the authors: The assay estimated nucleated cells by amplifying reference gene primers. Here immunoSEQ multiplex PCR was the method, and the copy in TCRdb shows in-frame clones only, minus some. Clonal size and the V and J genes are those of that table, whereas D and trimming came from the DNA. The sample gives around 150,000 clones, 78% of which show up once; approximately 10% is in the top ten. The sample was peripheral blood. The genes are TRBV9 and TRBJ2-7; D is uncertain. This TCR was recovered from a man between 60 and 75 years old who had recovered from COVID-19. CDR3 DNA sequence: TGTGCCAGCAGCCCCCGCGGCGAGGAGTCCTACGAGCAGTACTTC. Amino acid sequence: CASSPRGEESYEQYF.